A single sample gave rise to the 28 T cell receptor beta chains below, sequenced in a study of blood T cell repertoires in COVID-19 (dated by TCRdb to between 2020 and 2021). The library was produced with the immunoSEQ multiplex PCR assay. TCRdb re-hosts the immuneACCESS table, in-frame sequences only. Its copies lack some clones; in the studies checked, an unresolved V gene accounts for under half of them, and the cause for the rest is not known. Present in this sample are over 600,000 clones, 75% to 90% of which were seen just once. Roughly 0.26% of the sample is held by the ten biggest clonotypes. Sequencing was performed on peripheral blood. The source is a woman aged 18-30 years with acute or convalescent COVID-19.

The chain carries TRBV11-3 and TRBJ2-2; 8 bases map to TRBD2. Unmatched junction bases numbered 4, after V lost 1 base and J lost 3 bases. There are 16 residues in the CDR3. CDR1 and CDR2 (germline): SGHNT, YENEEA. This chain's CDR3 is CASSLGASGYTGELFF. The CDR3 nucleotides are TGTGCCAGCAGCTTAGGTGCTAGCGGGTACACCGGGGAGCTGTTTTTT.

The V and J genes are TRBV11-2 and TRBJ2-2; 7 bases fit TRBD2. The length of the CDR3 is 15 residues. Germline V gene lookup returns CDR1 SGHAT and CDR2 FQNNGV. V trimming: 4 bases; J trimming: 6 bases; junction bases outside the gene matches: 8. CDR3 in DNA: TGTGCCAGCAGCTCCCTGCGGGGGATCCCCGGGGAGCTGTTTTTT. Its translation: CASSSLRGIPGELFF.

The chain carries TRBV11-2 and TRBJ2-5, with 7 nucleotides matching TRBD1. The germline gives CDR1 SGHAT, CDR2 FQNNGV. The CDR3 has 16 residues. V lost 5 bases and J lost 5; bases outside the gene matches: 14. DNA for the CDR3: TGTGCCAGCAGCACATACGACAGGGTGGTTGGGGAGACCCAGTACTTC. The encoded protein is CASSTYDRVVGETQYF.

This clone was picked up one time. J is TRBJ1-2 and V is TRBV27, with D perhaps matching TRBD1 (5 bases). The V gene lost 4 bases and the J gene lost 2 bases, with 20 bases spanning the gap. Germline-derived CDR1 and CDR2 are MNHEY and SMNVEV (reference sequence). The CDR3 contains 17 residues. CDR3 in DNA: TGTGCCAGCAGTTCCCTACCCGGGACTAACATAAACTATGGCTACACCTTC. This gives the protein CASSSLPGTNINYGYTF.

The CDR3 nucleotides read TGTGCCAGCAGCTACCTCGGACAGGGTAACACCGGGGAGCTGTTTTTT. Its protein is CASSYLGQGNTGELFF. V and J are TRBV6-6 and TRBJ2-2; 8 bases line up with TRBD1. The CDR3 is 16 amino acids. Germline V gives CDR1 MNHNY, CDR2 SVGAGI (reference sequence). V lost 6 bases to trimming and J lost 2 bases; unmatched junction nucleotides: 8.

The chain carries TRBV6-5 and TRBJ1-2; tentative D call: TRBD1 (6 bases). V dropped 8 bases and J dropped 8 bases, with 15 bases sitting between them. Germline lookup yields CDR1 MNHEY and CDR2 SVGAGI. This CDR3 comprises 12 residues. The CDR3 region has the DNA TGTGCCAGCTATACATCTGGGGGCGGCTACACCTTC. Residues: CASYTSGGGYTF.

This chain connects TRBV18 to TRBJ1-4; the D gene is possibly TRBD1 (6 bases). Germline assignment: CDR1 KGHSH and CDR2 LQKENI. The CDR3 is made up of 13 amino acids. V lost 3 bases and J lost 8, with 10 bases in between. The CDR3 region is CASSPPQGEKLFF. The CDR3 DNA is TGTGCCAGCTCACCCCCACAGGGCGAAAAACTGTTTTTT. The whole variable domain, remainder taken from reference TRBV18 and TRBJ1-4, is NAGVMQNPRHLVRRRGQEARLRCSPMKGHSHVYWYRQLPEEGLKFMVYLQKENIIDESGMPKERFSAEFPKEGPSILRIQQVVRGDSAAYFCASSPPQGEKLFFGSGTQLSVL.

The V call is TRBV4-1, the J call TRBJ2-6, with a possible D match to TRBD2 (6 bases). This CDR3 region has 19 residues. Germline-derived CDR1 and CDR2 are MGHRA and YSYEKL. The V gene lost 2 bases and the J gene lost 0 bases, with 17 bases spanning the gap. CDR3 amino acids: CASSQMPMEGNSGANVLTF. CDR3 sequence (DNA): TGCGCCAGCAGCCAAATGCCCATGGAGGGAAACTCTGGGGCCAACGTCCTGACTTTC.

DNA of the CDR3: TGTGCCAGCAGCCCCATGGGAGGGGGAGGAAGCAATCAGCCCCAGCATTTT. Amino acids: CASSPMGGGGSNQPQHF. The V and J genes are TRBV27 and TRBJ1-5, with D tentatively TRBD1 (6 bases). CDR3 length: 17 amino acids. The V end lost 6 bases, the J end lost 1 base, and 19 bases lay between the germline ends. CDR1 is MNHEY, CDR2 SMNVEV, per germline (reference sequence).

The chain recombines TRBV2 with TRBJ1-5; perhaps TRBD1 as D (6 bases). V lost 4 bases and J lost 5, with 12 bases in between. The CDR3 length is 14 residues. Germline assignment: CDR1 SNHLY and CDR2 FYNNEI. In DNA, the CDR3 is TGTGCCAGCAGTGGCCAGGGGCCCCATCAGCCCCAGCATTTT. This gives the protein CASSGQGPHQPQHF.

The V and J genes are TRBV3-1 (or the pseudogene TRBV3-2) and TRBJ1-1, with 8 bases identical to TRBD1. This CDR3 comprises 18 residues. V trimming: 7 bases; J trimming: 4 bases; junction bases outside the gene matches: 20. Per the germline V gene, CDR1 is LGHDT and CDR2 is YNNKEL (reference sequence). CDR3 in amino acids: CASTSGSRGQVRGTEAFF. The CDR3 DNA is TGTGCCAGCACCTCCGGAAGCAGGGGGCAAGTTCGGGGCACTGAAGCTTTCTTT.

The chain links TRBV28 to TRBJ2-7; 7 nucleotides line up with TRBD1. The length of the CDR3 is 13 residues. The V segment lost 2 bases and the J segment 6 bases; nucleotides outside the gene matches: 4. The V gene's germline CDR1 is MDHEN and CDR2 SYDVKM. The CDR3 DNA reads as TGTGCCAGCAGTTTAGGTGACAGGGTCGAGCAGTACTTC. Its translation: CASSLGDRVEQYF. Drawing the rest from reference TRBV28 and TRBJ2-7, the complete variable domain is DVKVTQSSRYLVKRTGEKVFLECVQDMDHENMFWYRQDPGLGLRLIYFSYDVKMKEKGDIPEGYSVSREKKERFSLILESASTNQTSMYLCASSLGDRVEQYFGPGTRLTVT.

This rearrangement joins TRBV7-2 to TRBJ1-2, with 7 bases lining up with TRBD1. Germline assignment: CDR1 SGHTA and CDR2 FQGNSA. The CDR3 contains 15 residues. The junction had 8 bases not matched to a gene; V was cut back by 3 bases and J by 4 bases. CDR3 bases: TGTGCCAGCAGCTTCACTAGCCGGGACAGCTATGGCTACACCTTC. It specifies CASSFTSRDSYGYTF.

This chain connects TRBV19 to TRBJ1-1; TRBD1 aligns across 8 bases. The CDR3 has 13 amino acids. V shed 1 base, J shed 9 bases, and the junction held 4 bases outside the gene matches. CDR1 is LNHDA and CDR2 is SQIVND in the germline V gene (reference sequence). The CDR3 nucleotides are TGTGCCAGTAGTATAGTAACAGGGGGGCAAGCTTTCTTT. Translating gives CASSIVTGGQAFF.

The gene calls are TRBV5-4 and TRBJ1-1; possibly TRBD1 for D (6 bases). The V end lost 4 bases, the J end lost 5 bases, and 12 bases lay between the germline ends. Germline-derived CDR1 and CDR2 are SGHNT and YYREEE (reference sequence). The length of the CDR3 is 13 residues. In DNA form, the CDR3 reads TGTGCCAGCAGCGCTCCAGGGGTAACTGAAGCTTTCTTT. Its translation: CASSAPGVTEAFF.

V usage is TRBV2 and J usage is TRBJ2-2; 7 positions agree with TRBD2. The CDR3 is 16 amino acids. After removal of 5 bases from V and 7 bases from J, the junction contained 13 bases not matched to a gene. The germline CDR1 and CDR2 sequences are SNHLY and FYNNEI. The CDR3 region has the DNA TGTGCCAGCAGTTACCTGGCGGGGGAATACGACGGGGAGCTGTTTTTT. Translation: CASSYLAGEYDGELFF.

V usage is TRBV5-8 and J usage is TRBJ2-1, with 7 bases aligning to TRBD1. The germline V gene encodes CDR1 SGHTS and CDR2 YDEGEE. This CDR3 is built from 13 residues. V was clipped by 4 bases and J by 9 bases; unmatched bases: 7. CDR3 residues: CASSLWTGAEQFF. CDR3 nucleotide sequence: TGTGCCAGCAGCCTCTGGACAGGAGCTGAGCAGTTCTTC.

The chain couples TRBV7-2 to TRBJ2-5; TRBD2 aligns across 7 bases. Germline lookup yields CDR1 SGHTA and CDR2 FQGNSA. The CDR3 contains 15 residues. The trim removed 1 base at V and 4 bases at J, leaving 6 bases unmatched. As DNA, the CDR3 is TGTGCCAGCAGCTTAGGACCGGGGGGTGGAGAGACCCAGTACTTC. Protein product: CASSLGPGGGETQYF.

The chain links TRBV4-1 to TRBJ1-3; D unclear. Looked up from germline, CDR1 is MGHRA and CDR2 is YSYEKL. Trimming stripped 0 bases from V and 6 bases from J, with 9 bases between. The CDR3 contains 14 residues. The CDR3 coding sequence is TGCGCCAGCAGCCAAGATAGAGGCGTAAACACCATATATTTT. Its translation: CASSQDRGVNTIYF.

This chain links TRBV19 with TRBJ1-1; D uncertain. The CDR3 is made up of 14 amino acids. V gave up 10 bases and J gave up 3 bases, with 18 bases separating them. The germline V gene encodes CDR1 LNHDA and CDR2 SQIVND (reference sequence). Written as DNA, the CDR3 is TGTGCCACCTCAATTAGGGCGGGTTACACTGAAGCTTTCTTT. It yields the protein CATSIRAGYTEAFF. Full variable domain (missing parts from reference TRBV19 and TRBJ1-1): DGGITQSPKYLFRKEGQNVTLSCEQNLNHDAMYWYRQDPGQGLRLIYYSQIVNDFQKGDIAEGYSVSREKKESFPLTVTSAQKNPTAFYLCATSIRAGYTEAFFGQGTRLTVV.

The V call is TRBV11-3, the J call TRBJ2-5; 14 bases fit TRBD2. CDR3 length: 17 amino acids. From germline, CDR1 is SGHNT and CDR2 YENEEA. V lost 5 bases, J lost 4 bases, and 9 bases stayed unmatched. The CDR3: CASSPGLAGGAGETQYF. The CDR3 nucleotides read TGTGCCAGCAGCCCAGGACTAGCGGGGGGTGCCGGAGAGACCCAGTACTTC.

The V and J genes are TRBV4-3 and TRBJ2-1, with D possibly being TRBD2 (5 bases). The CDR3 length is 15 residues. The V and J ends lost 5 bases and 5 bases respectively, with 16 bases between them. CDR1 is LGHNA, CDR2 YSLEER, per germline. CDR3 bases: TGCGCCAGCAGCAAAGGAGAGAGGGAAAACAATGAGCAGTTCTTC. This sequence encodes CASSKGERENNEQFF.

V usage is TRBV7-2 and J usage is TRBJ2-1; the match to TRBD1 covers 7 bases. With 3 bases clipped from V and 5 bases from J, the junction kept 4 bases outside the gene matches. The germline CDR1 and CDR2 sequences are SGHTA and FQGNSA. The CDR3 has 14 amino acids. The CDR3 here is CASSLDRTHNEQFF. The CDR3 DNA sequence: TGTGCCAGCAGCTTGGACAGGACCCACAATGAGCAGTTCTTC.

The rearrangement uses TRBV19 and TRBJ2-3, with D perhaps matching TRBD2 (5 bases). The V gene's germline CDR1 is LNHDA and CDR2 SQIVND (reference sequence). Between the trimmed V and J ends, which lost 6 bases and 7 bases, there was a span of 8 bases. The CDR3 contains 11 residues. CDR3 protein: CASSEGYTQYF. The CDR3 DNA reads as TGTGCCAGTAGCGAGGGTTATACGCAGTATTTT.

The gene calls are TRBV7-9 and TRBJ2-2; 8 bases line up with TRBD1. The junction had 7 bases not matched to a gene; V was cut back by 6 bases and J by 4 bases. The CDR3 length is 15 residues. Germline V lookup: CDR1 SEHNR, CDR2 FQNEAQ (reference sequence). CDR3 amino acids: CASRSTGGSTGELFF. DNA of the CDR3: TGTGCCAGCAGGTCAACAGGGGGTTCCACCGGGGAGCTGTTTTTT.

This rearrangement joins TRBV7-9 to TRBJ1-1; TRBD1 matches 7 bases. Germline V gives CDR1 SEHNR, CDR2 FQNEAQ (reference sequence). V was pared by 5 bases and J by 1 base, with 10 bases of the junction left unmatched. CDR3 length equals 16 residues. The CDR3 loop reads CASSITAGQANTEAFF. The CDR3 region has the DNA TGTGCCAGCAGCATAACTGCCGGACAGGCGAACACTGAAGCTTTCTTT.

The genes are TRBV5-1 and TRBJ2-1; TRBD1 agrees at 11 bases. The CDR3 runs 14 residues. CDR1 is SGHRS, CDR2 YFSETQ, per germline. V gave up 0 bases and J gave up 8 bases; unmatched junction bases: 1. This chain's CDR3 is CASSLGDRGYEQFF. The CDR3 DNA sequence: TGCGCCAGCAGCTTGGGGGACAGGGGGTATGAGCAGTTCTTC. The full variable domain, rest sourced from reference TRBV5-1 and TRBJ2-1, is KAGVTQTPRYLIKTRGQQVTLSCSPISGHRSVSWYQQTPGQGLQFLFEYFSETQRNKGNFPGRFSGRQFSNSRSEMNVSTLELGDSALYLCASSLGDRGYEQFFGPGTRLTVL.

J is TRBJ2-5 and V is TRBV21-1; TRBD2, the table's D call, was not compared with the DNA. TRBV21-1 constitutes a pseudogene. The CDR3 extends over 16 amino acids. This chain's CDR3 is CASTPFGTSEAETQYF. The DNA for the CDR3 is TGTGCCAGCACCCCCTTCGGGACTAGCGAGGCAGAGACCCAGTACTTC.